The rows below give T cell receptor beta chains drawn from one sample of a study of blood T cell repertoires in COVID-19. Profiled with immunoSEQ multiplex PCR; TCRdb holds only in-frame clones, not every one. The repertoire holds fewer than 450,000 clones, with 70% to 90% as singletons. Sequences were obtained from PBMCs or T cells enriched from blood (not recorded which). The receptors come from a woman in her thirties or forties with acute COVID-19. Each CDR3 is given with its conserved first and last residue. The D gene is left open where the match is weak. Clone size appears in some rows only: once, few, many, or a class for an expanded clone.

V,size,D,J,CDR3,DNA
TRBV5-8,-,-,TRBJ1-4,CASSFARFIGNEKLFF,TGTGCCAGCAGCTTTGCGAGGTTTATCGGTAATGAAAAACTGTTTTTT
TRBV7-9,-,-,TRBJ1-3,CASSLGRVSGNTIYF,TGTGCCAGCAGCTTAGGTCGGGTCTCTGGAAACACCATATATTTT
TRBV10-1,few,TRBD2,TRBJ2-1,CASSDSSGGAYNEQFF,TGCGCCAGCAGTGATTCTAGCGGGGGGGCTTACAATGAGCAGTTCTTC
TRBV19,-,-,TRBJ1-1,CASSKGTSTGYTEAFF,TGTGCCAGTAGTAAGGGCACGTCTACAGGGTATACTGAAGCTTTCTTT
TRBV2,-,-,TRBJ1-2,CASSAYRPQANYGYTF,TGTGCCAGCAGTGCCTACAGGCCCCAAGCTAACTATGGCTACACCTTC
TRBV28,-,-,TRBJ1-5,CASSLHLTGQPQHF,TGTGCCAGCAGTTTACACCTAACGGGTCAGCCCCAGCATTTT
TRBV5-6,-,-,TRBJ2-4,CASSLTRFLAKNIQYF,TGTGCCAGCAGTCTGACGAGGTTCCTAGCCAAAAACATTCAGTACTTC
TRBV7-2,-,TRBD1,TRBJ2-1,CASSLEGTVEQFF,TGTGCCAGCAGCTTAGAGGGGACAGTGGAGCAGTTCTTC
TRBV10-3,-,-,TRBJ2-1,CAISRGAPNYNEQFF,TGTGCCATCAGCCGGGGGGCCCCAAACTACAATGAGCAGTTCTTC
TRBV6-5,-,-,TRBJ2-1,CASRRSGGEYNEQFF,TGTGCCAGCAGGAGATCGGGGGGCGAATACAATGAGCAGTTCTTC
TRBV18,-,-,TRBJ2-3,CASSPRLTDTQYF,TGTGCCAGCTCACCAAGACTGACAGATACGCAGTATTTT
TRBV6-1,-,-,TRBJ1-5,CASSEDPGQGNQPQHF,TGTGCCAGCAGTGAAGACCCGGGCCAGGGAAATCAGCCCCAGCATTTT
TRBV20-1,-,-,TRBJ1-2,CSVRQWFGYTF,TGCAGTGTAAGACAGTGGTTTGGCTACACCTTC
TRBV5-6,-,TRBD1,TRBJ1-5,CASSPSGDRGRQSNQPQHF,TGTGCCAGCAGCCCGAGTGGGGACAGGGGTCGACAAAGCAATCAGCCCCAGCATTTT
TRBV14,once,-,TRBJ1-5,CASSPPGIYSNQPQHF,TGTGCCAGCAGCCCACCGGGGATATATAGCAATCAGCCCCAGCATTTT
TRBV9,once,-,TRBJ2-7,CASSVTENNYEQYF,TGTGCCAGCAGCGTAACTGAGAATAACTACGAGCAGTACTTC
TRBV6-5,-,-,TRBJ2-1,CASTKGDGDNEQFF,TGTGCCAGCACCAAGGGGGACGGTGACAATGAGCAGTTCTTC
TRBV19,-,-,TRBJ2-1,CASSSRGAGSYNEQFF,TGTGCCAGTAGTAGCCGGGGGGCTGGCTCCTACAATGAGCAGTTCTTC
TRBV7-9,-,TRBD2,TRBJ2-7,CASSLGGSGGNSYEQYF,TGTGCCAGCAGCTTAGGGGGTAGCGGGGGTAACTCCTACGAGCAGTACTTC
TRBV19,-,-,TRBJ1-1,CASSVTVLRSRTEAFF,TGTGCCAGTAGTGTGACAGTTTTAAGGTCTCGGACTGAAGCTTTCTTT
TRBV11-2,-,TRBD1,TRBJ1-1,CASSLGQGWTEAFF,TGTGCCAGCAGCCTTGGACAGGGTTGGACTGAAGCTTTCTTT
TRBV21-1,-,-,TRBJ2-3,CASSKEGSGGADTQYF,TGTGCCAGCAGCAAAGAGGGTAGCGGGGGGGCAGATACGCAGTATTTT
TRBV19,-,-,TRBJ1-2,CASSRLLGGLDYGYTF,TGTGCCAGTAGTCGACTCCTAGGAGGGCTGGACTATGGCTACACCTTC
TRBV10-3,-,-,TRBJ2-3,CAITPTGSGTDTQYF,TGTGCCATCACCCCCACCGGGTCCGGCACAGATACGCAGTATTTT
TRBV11-2,-,-,TRBJ2-6,CASSFQIVSGANVLTF,TGTGCCAGCAGCTTCCAGATCGTCTCTGGGGCCAACGTCCTGACTTTC
TRBV30,-,-,TRBJ1-6,CAWRASYNSPLHF,TGTGCCTGGAGAGCCTCCTATAATTCACCCCTCCACTTT
TRBV6-4,many,-,TRBJ1-1,CASSSTPGPGTEAFF,TGTGCCAGCAGTTCAACCCCAGGGCCGGGCACTGAAGCTTTCTTT
TRBV6-5,-,TRBD1,TRBJ1-6,CASSYNRGKAPLHF,TGTGCCAGCAGTTACAACAGGGGGAAGGCACCCCTCCACTTT
TRBV6-5,-,-,TRBJ1-5,CATAGGRNQPQHF,TGTGCCACCGCGGGGGGCCGAAATCAGCCCCAGCATTTT
TRBV18,-,TRBD2,TRBJ2-1,CASSHGRDNEQFF,TGTGCCAGCTCACACGGGAGGGACAATGAGCAGTTCTTC
TRBV30,-,-,TRBJ1-1,CAWAQGNTEAFF,TGTGCCTGGGCTCAGGGGAACACTGAAGCTTTCTTT
TRBV12-3/TRBV12-4,-,TRBD1,TRBJ1-5,CASSRQGIEPQHF,TGTGCCAGCAGCAGACAGGGTATCGAGCCCCAGCATTTT
TRBV12-3/TRBV12-4,-,TRBD1,TRBJ2-1,CASRSGTGYEQFF,TGTGCCAGCAGATCCGGGACAGGGTACGAGCAGTTCTTC
TRBV7-9,-,-,TRBJ1-5,CASSSDTRQPQHF,TGTGCCAGCAGCTCCGACACCCGACAGCCCCAGCATTTT
TRBV7-9,-,-,TRBJ1-5,CASSSSGFDQPQHF,TGTGCCAGCAGCTCGAGCGGTTTCGACCAACCCCAGCATTTT
TRBV11-2,-,-,TRBJ2-2,CASSLGVGHSQRSTGELFF,TGTGCCAGCAGCTTAGGAGTGGGACATTCACAGCGTAGCACCGGGGAGCTGTTTTTT
TRBV5-1,-,-,TRBJ2-5,CASSRETGSLKETQYF,TGCGCCAGCAGTCGGGAGACAGGGTCTCTCAAAGAGACCCAGTACTTC
TRBV20-1,-,-,TRBJ2-7,CSAEQGYEQYF,TGCAGTGCAGAACAGGGCTACGAGCAGTACTTC
TRBV15,-,TRBD2,TRBJ2-3,CATSRPSPLLAGSTDTQYF,TGTGCCACCAGCAGACCATCCCCCCTACTAGCGGGGAGCACAGATACGCAGTATTTT
TRBV10-3,few,TRBD1,TRBJ1-6,CAISEVDRGVSPLHF,TGTGCCATCAGTGAGGTAGACAGGGGGGTTTCACCCCTCCACTTT
TRBV5-4,-,-,TRBJ1-1,CASTRPGFDRKEAFF,TGTGCCAGCACCCGGCCGGGGTTCGATAGGAAAGAAGCTTTCTTT
TRBV13,-,-,TRBJ1-2,CASSLSGVGYTF,TGTGCCAGCAGCTTATCAGGGGTAGGCTACACCTTC
TRBV7-2,-,TRBD2,TRBJ2-1,CASSFRPALAGGRNEQFF,TGTGCCAGCAGCTTCCGTCCGGCCCTAGCGGGGGGGCGTAATGAGCAGTTCTTC
TRBV18,-,-,TRBJ1-2,CASSPRDNHYGYTF,TGTGCCAGCTCACCCCGGGACAACCACTATGGCTACACCTTC
TRBV11-2,-,-,TRBJ1-2,CASSLGGRWDYGYTF,TGTGCCAGCAGCTTAGGAGGGCGGTGGGACTATGGCTACACCTTC
TRBV27,-,TRBD2,TRBJ2-5,CASSLGGFQETQYF,TGTGCCAGCAGTTTGGGGGGGTTCCAAGAGACCCAGTACTTC
TRBV12-5,once,-,TRBJ1-2,CASEYGYGYTF,TGTGCTAGCGAGTACGGCTATGGCTACACCTTC
TRBV7-9,-,TRBD2,TRBJ2-3,CASSQMTSRPTDTQYF,TGTGCCAGCAGCCAAATGACTAGCCGACCCACAGATACGCAGTATTTT
TRBV27,-,-,TRBJ2-7,CASSGQFDGEQYF,TGTGCCAGCTCCGGACAGTTTGACGGCGAGCAGTACTTC
TRBV4-1,-,-,TRBJ1-6,CASTIEGQYNSPLHF,TGCGCCAGCACCATTGAGGGCCAATATAATTCACCCCTCCACTTT
TRBV5-6,-,TRBD1,TRBJ1-2,CASSWPDRVVYGYTF,TGTGCCAGCAGCTGGCCCGACAGGGTAGTCTATGGCTACACCTTC
TRBV2,-,TRBD1,TRBJ1-1,CASGGQGGTEAFF,TGTGCCAGCGGCGGACAGGGGGGGACTGAAGCTTTCTTT
TRBV5-8,-,-,TRBJ1-3,CASSFFGSGLAGNTIYF,TGTGCCAGCAGCTTTTTTGGTTCAGGGTTGGCTGGAAACACCATATATTTT
TRBV5-1,-,-,TRBJ2-6,CASSRENSGANVLTF,TGCGCCAGCAGCAGAGAGAACTCTGGGGCCAACGTCCTGACTTTC
TRBV5-4,-,-,TRBJ1-2,CASSSQENYGYTF,TGTGCCAGCAGCTCTCAGGAAAACTATGGCTACACCTTC
TRBV28,once,TRBD1,TRBJ1-4,CASSSLQQGGQGEKLFF,TGTGCCAGCAGTTCGCTTCAACAGGGGGGACAGGGTGAAAAACTGTTTTTT
TRBV3-1/TRBV3-2,-,-,TRBJ2-3,CASRRRGMADTQYF,TGTGCCAGCAGACGTCGGGGGATGGCAGATACGCAGTATTTT
TRBV15,-,TRBD1,TRBJ1-2,CATSKIPDGTGFYGYTF,TGTGCCACCAGCAAGATTCCTGACGGGACAGGTTTCTATGGCTACACCTTC